The clone carrying this TCR beta chain was found many times. The target antigen is unknown. The data belong to a study of T cells after yellow fever vaccination. General observations from the study: Weaker, the secondary response had a peak occurring faster, on day 5 versus 15.

From the 5' RACE reads, TCRdb called clonotypes with MiXCR, one entry per CDR3 protein. The sample includes about 150,000 distinct CDR3 sequences, about 7% of them seen just once. V was clipped by 8 bases and J by 4 bases, with 17 bases between them. This CDR3 contains 14 residues. The material was CD4+ T cells sorted from PBMCs, obtained 10 days after the yellow fever booster vaccination. V gene TRBV12-3 or TRBV12-4 combines with J gene TRBJ1-1; possible D gene TRBD1, 6 bases. The sequence was collected from a man aged 30 to 39 who received the YFV17D yellow fever vaccine. DNA of the CDR3: TGTGCCAGCGGATTTCAGGGGAGTAGCACTGAAGCTTTCTTT. It yields the protein CASGFQGSSTEAFF.